These T cell receptor beta chains were read from a single sample in a study of blood T cell repertoires in COVID-19. The protocol was immunoSEQ multiplex PCR, while the TCRdb copy is restricted to in-frame clones and leaves out a portion. In the table there are 71,000 or so clones, less than 95% of which are singletons. The sequenced sample was peripheral blood. The source of these receptors is a woman aged 18-35 years with acute or convalescent COVID-19. Each CDR3 is given with its conserved first and last residue.

V gene,CDR3 protein
TRBV19,CASSGTGGGQPQHF
TRBV28,CASSLLGQGAFEGETQYF
TRBV7-2,CASSLVVGGTYNEQFF
TRBV28,CASSSTTRTGNTEAFF
TRBV28,CASRNRGEKLFF
TRBV13,CASSPGLAVTGELFF
TRBV2,CASSEAPGQGSGELFF
TRBV7-2,CASSLDRLETQYF
TRBV28,CASSLDRGYEQYF
TRBV11-2,CASSLGQGRNSPLHF
TRBV5-1,CASSLAGSVLAGKGYEQYF
TRBV2,CASRKTSGSSYNEQFF
TRBV7-8,CASSGSGGLYNEQFF
TRBV4-2,CASSQETGNSYNEQFF
TRBV5-1,CASSPRTGGVSTEAFF
TRBV4-1,CASSPQREGLNEQFF
TRBV5-1,CASSVGRGGAGELFF
TRBV7-2,CASSLHGDSRYTQYF
TRBV18,CASSPLEGGEQFF
TRBV7-8,CASTSQYRIEQETQYF
TRBV7-9,CASRQGGGSSYNEQFF
TRBV30,CAWDTGGLYNEQFF